This T cell receptor beta chain comes out of a study of T cell repertoires in cytomegalovirus infection. The overall study: Recently identified HLA-C-restricted CMV epitopes and well-studied HLA-B-restricted CMV epitopes were used by the study. Public TCR beta signatures provided an indication of both CMV infection and a matching HLA type.

The length of the CDR3 is 12 residues. Between the trimmed V and J ends, which lost 3 bases and 7 bases, there was a span of 7 bases. The study, taken as a whole, reports: Public TCR beta family frequency separated CMV-and-HLA carriers, including in an independent cohort. The response measured ex vivo was dominated by TCR beta clonotypes (HLA-C-restricted and CMV-specific).

A remark on this clonotype: Its antigen is not identified.

TCRdb recomputed calls from the reads with MiXCR, one row per CDR3 protein. The sample has 100,000 or so distinct CDR3 sequences, less than 55% seen once. The clonotype originates from a human donor in good health (CMV status not recorded). Some clones in this sample may be carry-over from other donors' samples. The sample in question was CD8+ T cells from cultured PBMCs, obtained from culture after CMV antigen stimulation. The chain links TRBV12-3 or TRBV12-4 to TRBJ1-5; D is ambiguous. CDR3 sequence: CASSLLEQPQHF. The CDR3 nucleotides are TGTGCCAGCAGTTTGTTAGAACAGCCCCAGCATTTT.